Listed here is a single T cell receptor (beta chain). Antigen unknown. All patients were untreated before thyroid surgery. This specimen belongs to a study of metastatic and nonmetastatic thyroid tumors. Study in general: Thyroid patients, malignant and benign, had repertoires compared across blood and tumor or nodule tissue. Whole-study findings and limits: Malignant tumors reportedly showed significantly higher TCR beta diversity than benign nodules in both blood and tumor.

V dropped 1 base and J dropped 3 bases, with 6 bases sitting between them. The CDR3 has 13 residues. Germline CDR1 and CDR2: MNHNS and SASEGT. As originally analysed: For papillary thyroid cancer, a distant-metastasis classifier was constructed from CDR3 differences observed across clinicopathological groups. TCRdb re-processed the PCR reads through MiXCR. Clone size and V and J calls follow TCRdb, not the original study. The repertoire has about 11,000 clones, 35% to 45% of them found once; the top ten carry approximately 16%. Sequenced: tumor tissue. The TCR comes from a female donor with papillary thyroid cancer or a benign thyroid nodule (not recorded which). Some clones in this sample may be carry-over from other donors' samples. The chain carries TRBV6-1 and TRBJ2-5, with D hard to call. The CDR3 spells CASSEGPKETQYF. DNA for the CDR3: TGTGCCAGCAGTGAAGGCCCGAAAGAGACCCAGTACTTC.